These 28 T cell receptor beta chains were sequenced from one sample in a study of metastatic and nonmetastatic thyroid tumors. TCRdb redid the clone calls on the PCR reads using MiXCR. The table includes about 27,000 clones, roughly 15% detected once. Not a single patient had been given any form of treatment at any point before undergoing thyroid surgery. Sequencing used blood. The receptors originated from a male donor with papillary thyroid cancer or a benign thyroid nodule (not recorded which). Some clones in this sample may be carry-over from other donors' samples.

This clone occurred many times. The DNA for the CDR3 is TGTGCCAGCAGTTACTCTAACCCATATCAGCCCCAGCATTTT. Translation gives CASSYSNPYQPQHF. The chain has TRBV6-5 and TRBJ1-5; D unresolved. The CDR3 is made up of 14 amino acids. Deletions cut 0 bases from V and 5 bases from J, with 8 bases between. Germline CDR1 and CDR2: MNHEY and SVGAGI.

This clone was detected only a few times. This sequence joins TRBV6-5 and TRBJ1-2; no firm D call. In germline, CDR1 is MNHEY, CDR2 SVGAGI. This CDR3 has 13 amino acids. V was clipped by 3 bases and J by 7 bases, with 12 bases between them. The CDR3 nucleotides are TGTGCCAGCAGTTATGACCCTCGGTTTGGCTACACCTTC. Translating it yields CASSYDPRFGYTF.

This clone was seen at least ten times. CDR3 DNA sequence: TGTGCCAGCAGCGGACTCGGGACCTCCATTTACGAGCAGTACTTC. Protein sequence: CASSGLGTSIYEQYF. The chain is built from TRBV2 and TRBJ2-7; the D call may be TRBD1 or TRBD2 (5 bases each). V gave up 6 bases and J gave up 4 bases, with 19 bases separating them. The CDR3 sequence is 15 residues long. Per germline, CDR1 SNHLY and CDR2 FYNNEI.

This clone came up many times. The CDR3 reads CASSLDSGGRAFF. The CDR3 DNA follows: TGCGCCAGCAGCTTGGATTCAGGGGGAAGGGCTTTCTTT. The genes are TRBV5-1 and TRBJ1-1; 7 nucleotides line up with TRBD1. Germline trimming cut 0 bases from V and 11 bases from J; bases unmatched to any gene: 7. This CDR3 comprises 13 residues. CDR1 and CDR2 from the germline V gene are SGHRS and YFSETQ.

This clone occurred a few times. Different DNA sequences within this sample yield the same CDR3. The rearrangement uses TRBV12-3 or TRBV12-4 and TRBJ1-4; maybe TRBD1 (6 bases). CDR3 length: 14 amino acids. V lost 6 bases and J 11 bases, leaving 19 bases between the germline ends. The CDR3 DNA follows: TGTGCCAGCAGCTTATGGACAGAGGGGGAGAAACTGTTTTTT. Residues: CASSLWTEGEKLFF.

This clone was detected many times. The chain links TRBV6-1 to TRBJ2-7, with 7 bases identical to TRBD1. V lost 5 bases and J lost 0; bases outside the gene matches: 7. The CDR3 is 15 amino acids. Germline lookup yields CDR1 MNHNS and CDR2 SASEGT. For the CDR3, the DNA is TGTGCCAGCAGTAAAAAGTACAGGGGCTCCTACGAGCAGTACTTC. As protein: CASSKKYRGSYEQYF.

This clone is medium-sized (0.01 to 0.1%). This rearrangement joins TRBV5-1 to TRBJ1-2; D unclear. V was pared by 3 bases and J by 8 bases, with 14 bases between. The CDR3 consists of 13 residues. CDR1 and CDR2 from the germline V gene are SGHRS and YFSETQ. CDR3 sequence (DNA): TGCGCCAGCAGCTACACGGGTAGTGAAGGCTACACCTTC. Translated: CASSYTGSEGYTF. Drawing the rest from reference TRBV5-1 and TRBJ1-2, the complete variable domain is KAGVTQTPRYLIKTRGQQVTLSCSPISGHRSVSWYQQTPGQGLQFLFEYFSETQRNKGNFPGRFSGRQFSNSRSEMNVSTLELGDSALYLCASSYTGSEGYTFGSGTRLTVV.

This clone was seen many times. The rearrangement uses TRBV28 and TRBJ2-7; 10 bases map to TRBD1. The CDR3 runs 16 residues. In germline, CDR1 is MDHEN, CDR2 SYDVKM. Trimming cost V 7 bases and J 1 base; bases outside gene matches: 10. In DNA, the CDR3 is TGTGCCAGCACTTCTTCCCGGGACAGGGGTTCCTACGAGCAGTACTTC. It is translated as CASTSSRDRGSYEQYF.

A word on this clone: The germline gene is not matched at one end of the junction; a read error may be the cause. This chain uses TRBV5-8 with TRBJ2-5, with 8 bases matching TRBD2. CDR1 is SGHTS, CDR2 YDEGEE, per germline. The CDR3 is 16 residues long. CDR3 in amino acids: CASSHLGSGEGDTHYF. CDR3 bases: TGTGCCAGCAGCCACCTGGGTAGCGGGGAGGGAGATACCCATTACTTC.

Turning to this clone: The junction and the germline gene differ at one end; a read error may be behind it. V gene TRBV6-5 combines with J gene TRBJ2-6, with D tentatively TRBD1 (5 bases). CDR3 length: 15 amino acids. The germline CDR1 and CDR2 sequences are MNHEY and SVGAGI. DNA of the CDR3: TGCGCCAGCAGTTACGAAGGGGCCGGGGCCAACGTCCTGACTTTC. It translates to CASSYEGAGANVLTF.

This clone was seen more than once but under ten times. The chain carries TRBV28 and TRBJ2-7; D remains unclear. The CDR3 covers 13 residues. Trimming shortened V by 4 bases and J by 7 bases, and 14 bases separated the two germline ends. Germline values: CDR1 MDHEN, CDR2 SYDVKM. This CDR3 is CASSSHGSVEQYF. CDR3 in DNA: TGTGCCAGCAGTTCCCACGGTTCTGTGGAGCAGTACTTC. Combining the CDR3 with reference TRBV28 and TRBJ2-7 gives the whole variable domain DVKVTQSSRYLVKRTGEKVFLECVQDMDHENMFWYRQDPGLGLRLIYFSYDVKMKEKGDIPEGYSVSREKKERFSLILESASTNQTSMYLCASSSHGSVEQYFGPGTRLTVT.

The table lists this clone with a few counts. This chain uses TRBV27 with TRBJ2-1; TRBD2 matches at 14 bases. Trimming at V came to 6 bases and at J to 9 bases, leaving 10 bases not matched to a gene. This CDR3 spans 16 amino acids. Looked up from germline, CDR1 is MNHEY and CDR2 is SMNVEV (reference sequence). The CDR3 here is CASSLTSGRVGGEQFF. For the CDR3, the DNA is TGTGCCAGCAGCCTGACTAGCGGGAGGGTAGGGGGTGAGCAGTTCTTC.

At least ten counts were recorded for this clone. This chain links TRBV4-1 with TRBJ2-7; possibly TRBD2 for D (6 bases). Germline lookup yields CDR1 MGHRA and CDR2 YSYEKL. CDR3 length: 15 residues. V was trimmed by 1 base and J by 6 bases, leaving 16 bases between them. CDR3 bases: TGCGCCAGCAGCCAAGTCGCACGGGAGCCGGGCGAGCAGTACTTC. Translating gives CASSQVAREPGEQYF.

This clone was detected ten times or more. CDR3 DNA sequence: TGCAGTGCTAGAGGGCAGAACCTCGGAAACACCATATATTTT. Protein product: CSARGQNLGNTIYF. This sequence joins TRBV20-1 and TRBJ1-3; D is undetermined. The germline V gene encodes CDR1 DFQATT and CDR2 SNEGSKA (reference sequence). V gave up 1 base and J gave up 4 bases, with 11 bases separating them. There are 14 residues in the CDR3.

The sample holds many counts of this clone. The chain recombines TRBV7-6 with TRBJ1-1, with no clear D. The ends were cut back, 0 bases at V and 4 bases at J, with 15 bases in the middle. The CDR3 covers 16 residues. Germline V gene data show CDR1 as SGHVS and CDR2 as FNYEAQ. The CDR3 bases are TGTGCCAGCAGCTTAGCTTTTCGTCGGTTCTGCACTGAAGCTTTCTTT. Protein product: CASSLAFRRFCTEAFF.

This clone appeared many times. The chain employs TRBV5-1 and TRBJ2-7; 10 positions match TRBD1. CDR1 is SGHRS, CDR2 YFSETQ, per germline. The V gene end was trimmed by 2 bases and the J gene end by 4 bases; junction bases not matched to a gene: 9. The CDR3 has 16 amino acids. The CDR3 protein is CASSFETGGAGYEQYF. The CDR3 coding sequence is TGCGCCAGCAGCTTTGAGACAGGGGGCGCTGGGTACGAGCAGTACTTC.

The chain combines TRBV4-2 with TRBJ1-5, with TRBD1 as a possible D gene (6 bases). V lost 0 bases and J 2 bases, leaving 14 bases between the germline ends. This CDR3 region has 17 residues. The germline CDR1 and CDR2 sequences are LGHNA and YNFKEQ. The DNA for the CDR3 is TGTGCCAGCAGCCAAGAGTCCAGGGGCCTTGGCAATCAGCCCCAGCATTTT. Protein: CASSQESRGLGNQPQHF.

This clone was counted at least ten times. This sequence joins TRBV5-5 and TRBJ2-7, with D perhaps matching TRBD1 or TRBD2 (5 bases each). Germline CDR1 is SGHKS and CDR2 is YYEKEE (reference sequence). V was trimmed by 2 bases and J by 0 bases, leaving 12 bases between them. CDR3 length equals 15 residues. The CDR3 sequence is CASSFSRDLSYEQYF. CDR3 bases: TGTGCCAGCAGCTTCTCGAGGGACCTCTCCTACGAGCAGTACTTC. The variable domain in full, completed from reference TRBV5-5 and TRBJ2-7, reads DAGVTQSPTHLIKTRGQQVTLRCSPISGHKSVSWYQQVLGQGPQFIFQYYEKEERGRGNFPDRFSARQFPNYSSELNVNALLLGDSALYLCASSFSRDLSYEQYFGPGTRLTVT.

There are many counts of this clone. The chain uses TRBV7-2 and TRBJ1-2; 10 positions match TRBD1. This CDR3 is 15 amino acids long. Germline V gene lookup returns CDR1 SGHTA and CDR2 FQGNSA. V trimming: 5 bases; J trimming: 8 bases; junction bases outside the gene matches: 11. The CDR3, as DNA: TGTGCCAGCAGCGCCGACAGGGGGCGGGAATGGGGCTACACCTTC. Its translation: CASSADRGREWGYTF. Full variable domain (rest looked up from reference TRBV7-2 and TRBJ1-2): GAGVSQSPSNKVTEKGKDVELRCDPISGHTALYWYRQSLGQGLEFLIYFQGNSAPDKSGLPSDRFSAERTGGSVSTLTIQRTQQEDSAVYLCASSADRGREWGYTFGSGTRLTVV.

This clone was counted many times. The CDR3 ends on some other residue instead of the conserved phenylalanine or tryptophan, so this is likely a read error. This chain links TRBV30 with TRBJ1-6; no clear D. The CDR3 length is 14 residues. Germline-derived CDR1 and CDR2 are GTSNPN and SVGIG (reference sequence). Trimming shortened V by 1 base and J by 4 bases, and 8 bases separated the two germline ends. CDR3 loop: CAWSGLGYNSPLHS. The CDR3 bases are TGTGCCTGGAGTGGACTGGGGTATAATTCACCCCTCCACTCT.

About this clone itself: A much larger clonotype is one base distant, so this may be a read error. This sample also contains other DNA sequences that code for the same CDR3. The chain links TRBV5-4 to TRBJ2-6, with D possibly matching TRBD2 (5 bases). Trimming stripped 5 bases from V and 0 bases from J, with 18 bases between. Germline V gives CDR1 SGHNT, CDR2 YYREEE (reference sequence). The CDR3 runs to 18 residues. The CDR3, as DNA: TGTGCCAGCAGTTTATTTGGACTCTCGAGCTCTGGGGCCAACGTCCTGACTTTC. It translates to CASSLFGLSSSGANVLTF.

This clone has at least ten counts. The chain has TRBV7-6 and TRBJ2-5; 8 bases map to TRBD2. The germline V gene encodes CDR1 SGHVS and CDR2 FNYEAQ. The CDR3 runs to 14 residues. The trim removed 0 bases at V and 5 bases at J, leaving 2 bases unmatched. The CDR3 here is CASSLAGGGETQYF. DNA for the CDR3: TGTGCCAGCAGCTTAGCTGGCGGGGGGGAGACCCAGTACTTC.

This clone was seen repeatedly, ten times or more. This may be a read error, as it is one base from a much larger clone. The chain carries TRBV2 and TRBJ2-2; D may match TRBD1 or TRBD2 (5 bases each). Between the trimmed V and J ends, which lost 8 bases and 6 bases, there was a span of 13 bases. The CDR3 runs 13 residues. Germline lookup yields CDR1 SNHLY and CDR2 FYNNEI. As DNA, the CDR3 is TGTGCCAGCGAGCGAGAGGGGCCCGGGGAGCTGTTTTTT. Protein product: CASEREGPGELFF.

The chain is built from TRBV4-1 and TRBJ1-6, with D possibly matching TRBD1 (5 bases). Trimming stripped 0 bases from V and 9 bases from J, with 18 bases between. The CDR3 loop spans 17 amino acids. The germline V gene encodes CDR1 MGHRA and CDR2 YSYEKL. The chain's CDR3 is CASSQDRGGRRVSPLHF. CDR3 in DNA: TGCGCCAGCAGCCAAGATCGGGGGGGGAGGAGAGTTTCACCCCTCCACTTT.

Ten or more counts support this clone. The chain joins TRBV6-1 to TRBJ1-5, with D possibly being TRBD1 (6 bases). Germline-derived CDR1 and CDR2 are MNHNS and SASEGT. The CDR3 extends over 15 amino acids. V was trimmed by 3 bases and J by 7 bases, leaving 16 bases between them. The CDR3 spells CASSDTGSGNQPQHF. For the CDR3, the DNA is TGTGCCAGCAGTGACACAGGGTCGGGGAACCAGCCCCAGCATTTT.

This clone has at least ten counts. The V call is TRBV2, the J call TRBJ1-1; D is possibly TRBD1 (5 bases). Trimming shortened V by 7 bases and J by 0 bases, and 15 bases separated the two germline ends. Per germline, CDR1 SNHLY and CDR2 FYNNEI. The length of the CDR3 is 15 residues. CDR3 in DNA: TGTGCCAGCACCCCCCCAGGGAAAATGAACACTGAAGCTTTCTTT. Encoded protein: CASTPPGKMNTEAFF.

This clone was seen ten or more times. The V call is TRBV6-1, the J call TRBJ2-1, with D possibly being TRBD2 (6 bases). Germline-derived CDR1 and CDR2 are MNHNS and SASEGT. The germline V and J ends were trimmed by 6 bases and 4 bases, with 13 bases remaining between them. The CDR3 covers 14 residues. CDR3 loop: CASSPLEGYNEQFF. The CDR3 DNA reads TGTGCCAGCAGCCCCTTGGAGGGATACAATGAGCAGTTCTTC.

This clone was observed many times. The genes are TRBV4-2 and TRBJ2-6; D is uncertain. This CDR3 is 17 amino acids long. Trimming pared 0 bases from V and 0 bases from J, leaving 9 bases between. Germline V gene lookup returns CDR1 LGHNA and CDR2 YNFKEQ. CDR3 DNA: TGTGCCAGCAGCCAAGAGGGAACGCCCTCTGGGGCCAACGTCCTGACTTTC. Amino acids: CASSQEGTPSGANVLTF.